Below are 19 T cell receptor beta chains sequenced from a single sample in a study of CD8+CD57+ T cells in acquired aplastic anemia (dated 2018 in TCRdb). The sequencing machine was an Illumina HiSeq 2000. Profiling of TCR beta VDJ combinations and CDR3 sequences used genomic DNA as the template. TCRdb reran the public reads through fastp at Q25 and MiXCR, keeping productive beta chains. When rows share a CDR3 protein, they turn into one entry using the most common DNA and genes. Present in this sample are about 150,000 distinct CDR3 sequences, around two fifths of which were seen just once. The ten largest clonotypes hold over 6.5% of the sample. What was sequenced was sorted CD4+, CD8+, or CD8+CD57+ T cells (not recorded which) from PBMCs. The receptors were gathered from a human donor in good health, serving as a control.

This clonotype came up many times. The gene calls are TRBV19 and TRBJ2-1; 7 bases align to TRBD1. With 4 bases clipped from V and 3 bases from J, the junction kept 3 bases outside the gene matches. Germline V lookup: CDR1 LNHDA, CDR2 SQIVND (reference sequence). The CDR3 loop spans 14 amino acids. Here the CDR3 DNA reads TGTGCCAGTAGTACCCGGACAGGCTACAATGAGCAGTTCTTC. This codes for CASSTRTGYNEQFF.

In its sample, this clonotype was seen many times. This chain joins TRBV7-2 and TRBJ2-1; 9 bases align to TRBD2. CDR3 length equals 16 residues. Germline V gives CDR1 SGHTA, CDR2 FQGNSA. Trimming at V came to 0 bases and at J to 7 bases, leaving 7 bases not matched to a gene. This chain's CDR3 is CASSLAGAGGGNEQFF. CDR3 DNA sequence: TGTGCCAGCAGCTTAGCTGGAGCGGGAGGTGGGAATGAGCAGTTCTTC.

This clonotype has a count of ten or more. The chain combines TRBV12-3 or TRBV12-4 with TRBJ1-1; D remains ambiguous. The CDR3 length is 12 residues. V was clipped by 8 bases and J by 7 bases, with 14 bases between them. CDR3 sequence reads: CASGIEAREAFF. The CDR3 DNA is TGTGCCAGCGGCATCGAAGCCCGTGAAGCTTTCTTT.

The chain links TRBV7-9 to TRBJ2-7; TRBD2 is a possible D gene (6 bases). Germline V gene sequence: CDR1 SEHNR, CDR2 FQNEAQ (reference sequence). Between the trimmed V and J ends, which lost 4 bases and 6 bases, there was a span of 13 bases. CDR3 length: 13 amino acids. CDR3 sequence: CASSWDLVSEQYF. CDR3 bases: TGTGCCAGCAGCTGGGACTTAGTATCCGAGCAGTACTTC.

This clonotype was seen at least ten times. The chain uses TRBV5-1 and TRBJ2-1; 8 bases are shared with TRBD2. The CDR3 length is 14 residues. V was pared by 4 bases and J by 5 bases, with 5 bases of the junction left unmatched. In germline, CDR1 is SGHRS, CDR2 YFSETQ. Written as DNA, the CDR3 is TGCGCCAGCAGCGACCCGGGACTAGACAATGAGCAGTTCTTC. Its protein product is CASSDPGLDNEQFF.

Many counts were recorded for this clonotype. V usage is TRBV2 and J usage is TRBJ1-1; D may be TRBD1 (5 bases). V lost 0 bases and J 7 bases, leaving 12 bases between the germline ends. The germline CDR1 and CDR2 sequences are SNHLY and FYNNEI. This CDR3 contains 14 residues. The CDR3 region is CASSEAETAIEAFF. As DNA, the CDR3 is TGTGCCAGCAGTGAAGCGGAGACAGCTATTGAAGCTTTCTTT.

This clonotype was found many times. The gene calls are TRBV10-3 and TRBJ1-1; 9 bases match TRBD1. V trimming: 4 bases; J trimming: 11 bases; junction bases outside the gene matches: 8. Per the germline V gene, CDR1 is ENHRY and CDR2 is SYGVKD. CDR3 length: 13 amino acids. The CDR3 loop is CAISGGQGILAFF. The DNA of the CDR3 is TGTGCCATCAGTGGAGGACAGGGGATTTTGGCTTTCTTT.

Notes on this clonotype: One end of the junction fails to match germline, which may point to a read error. The J gene is TRBJ1-5, the V gene TRBV10-3; tentatively, D is TRBD1 (5 bases). Germline CDR1 and CDR2: ENHRY and SYGVKD. CDR3 length equals 15 residues. The CDR3 DNA is TGTGCCAGCAGTTACTCACGGGGGGGGAATCGGCCCCAGCATTTT. Amino acid sequence: CASSYSRGGNRPQHF.

The J gene is TRBJ2-5, the V gene TRBV14; D unclear. The CDR3 runs to 14 residues. V was clipped by 3 bases and J by 5 bases, with 13 bases between them. CDR1 and CDR2 (germline): SGHDN, FVKESK. The DNA for the CDR3 is TGTGCCAGCAGCCATCCCCTTGGTCGGGAGACCCAGTACTTC. It encodes CASSHPLGRETQYF.

The V gene is TRBV19, the J gene TRBJ2-1, with 10 bases identical to TRBD2. The CDR3 is made up of 15 amino acids. Germline-derived CDR1 and CDR2 are LNHDA and SQIVND (reference sequence). Losses at the gene ends were 4 bases for V and 10 bases for J; bases not matched to a gene: 10. In DNA form, the CDR3 reads TGTGCCAGTAGTACCGGACTAGCGGACCGTCACGAGCAGTTCTTC. Translating it yields CASSTGLADRHEQFF. Using reference TRBV19 and TRBJ2-1 for the parts outside the CDR3, the full variable domain is DGGITQSPKYLFRKEGQNVTLSCEQNLNHDAMYWYRQDPGQGLRLIYYSQIVNDFQKGDIAEGYSVSREKKESFPLTVTSAQKNPTAFYLCASSTGLADRHEQFFGPGTRLTVL.

Ten or more counts support this clonotype. The CDR3 bases are TGCAGCGTTGAAGCTGTGGTTAGTGAGCAGTTCTTC. Protein sequence: CSVEAVVSEQFF. This chain links TRBV29-1 with TRBJ2-1; no clear D gene. Germline assignment: CDR1 SQVTM and CDR2 ANQGSEA. Between the trimmed V and J ends, which lost 1 base and 9 bases, there was a span of 10 bases. The CDR3 is made up of 12 amino acids.

V usage is TRBV11-1 and J usage is TRBJ1-2; TRBD1 matches at 10 bases. V trimming: 5 bases; J trimming: 4 bases; junction bases outside the gene matches: 13. Per the germline V gene, CDR1 is SGHAT and CDR2 is FQDESV (reference sequence). This CDR3 contains 17 residues. For the CDR3, the DNA is TGTGCCAGCAGCCCAATTGAATCGACAGGGGGCGTCTATGGCTACACCTTC. It specifies CASSPIESTGGVYGYTF.

This clonotype has a handful of counts. The CDR3 region has the DNA TGTGCCAGCAGAAGAGGAGGGACAGGGGATGAAAAACTGTTTTTT. Translating gives CASRRGGTGDEKLFF. The chain couples TRBV28 to TRBJ1-4, with 10 positions matching TRBD1. CDR1 is MDHEN, CDR2 SYDVKM, per germline. V was clipped by 6 bases and J by 6 bases; unmatched bases: 7. This CDR3 comprises 15 residues.

This clonotype was recorded at least ten times. V and J are TRBV20-1 and TRBJ2-3, with 8 bases matching TRBD1. The CDR3 totals 14 residues. CDR1 and CDR2 from the germline V gene are DFQATT and SNEGSKA (reference sequence). The V gene end was trimmed by 0 bases and the J gene end by 7 bases; junction bases not matched to a gene: 6. The CDR3 loop is CSAREARGLYTQYF. Written as DNA, the CDR3 is TGCAGTGCTAGAGAGGCCAGGGGGCTATATACGCAGTATTTT.

With regard to this clonotype: Its ends do not fully match the called genes, so a read error is possible. The J gene is TRBJ2-5, the V gene TRBV15, with D perhaps TRBD1 or TRBD2 (5 bases each). The CDR3 is 15 residues long. The germline V gene encodes CDR1 LNHNV and CDR2 YYDKDF (reference sequence). This chain's CDR3 is CATSRSGARVETQYF. CDR3 sequence (DNA): TGTGCCACCAGCAGATCCGGGGCGAGGGTGGAGACCCAATACTTC.

The V gene is TRBV9, the J gene TRBJ2-2; D may be TRBD1 (6 bases). The CDR3 has 16 residues. The V end was cut by 0 bases, the J end by 1 base, with 10 bases between. Germline V gene data show CDR1 as SGDLS and CDR2 as YYNGEE. In nucleotides, the CDR3 is TGTGCCAGCAGCGTAGTAAAGGGACAGAACACCGGGGAGCTGTTTTTT. Encoded protein: CASSVVKGQNTGELFF.

This clonotype appeared many times. V and J are TRBV20-1 and TRBJ2-5; D might be TRBD2 (5 bases). The CDR3 runs to 14 residues. Trimming cost V 1 base and J 4 bases, with 13 bases left between them. Germline V gene data show CDR1 as DFQATT and CDR2 as SNEGSKA (reference sequence). The CDR3 DNA reads TGCAGTGCTAGAGGGACTTTCCCGGGAGAGACCCAGTACTTC. Protein: CSARGTFPGETQYF.

The table lists this clonotype with a few counts. V and J are TRBV6-1 and TRBJ2-5, with D possibly matching TRBD2 (5 bases). The CDR3 extends over 15 amino acids. The germline V gene has CDR1 MNHNS and CDR2 SASEGT. The V end lost 0 bases, the J end lost 5 bases, and 13 bases lay between the germline ends. The CDR3 protein is CASSEAAGSRETQYF. CDR3 nucleotide sequence: TGTGCCAGCAGTGAAGCGGCGGGTTCCCGGGAGACCCAGTACTTC.

The sample holds one count of this clonotype. The chain couples TRBV25-1 to TRBJ1-1, with unresolved D. The CDR3 has 14 amino acids. Deletions cut 2 bases from V and 5 bases from J, with 12 bases between. Germline V gene data show CDR1 as MGHDK and CDR2 as SYGVNS. Here the CDR3 reads CASSEDLVGTEAFF. The CDR3 nucleotides read TGTGCCAGCAGTGAAGACCTAGTTGGTACTGAAGCTTTCTTT.